This T cell receptor beta chain was sequenced during a study of response to subunit inactivated influenza vaccine. Whole-study results and caveats: Authors suggested each seasonal influenza vaccination recruits few new T cells.

Using its own MiXCR run on the RT-PCR reads, TCRdb lists one record per CDR3 protein. This table holds more than 200,000 distinct CDR3 sequences, 12% found once. This CDR3 contains 15 residues. The V end lost 0 bases, the J end lost 0 bases, and 9 bases lay between the germline ends. CDR1 is DFQATT, CDR2 SNEGSKA, per germline (reference sequence). This clonotype appeared a few times. What it binds is unknown. The chain employs TRBV20-1 and TRBJ2-1, with a possible D match to TRBD2 (6 bases). The clonotype was recovered from a man aged 45-60 years who received an inactivated influenza vaccine. The sequences come from non-naive T cells sorted from PBMCs, collected less than 15 days before vaccination. CDR3 nucleotides: TGCAGTGCTAGAGATAGCGGTTTCTCCTACAATGAGCAGTTCTTC. As protein: CSARDSGFSYNEQFF.